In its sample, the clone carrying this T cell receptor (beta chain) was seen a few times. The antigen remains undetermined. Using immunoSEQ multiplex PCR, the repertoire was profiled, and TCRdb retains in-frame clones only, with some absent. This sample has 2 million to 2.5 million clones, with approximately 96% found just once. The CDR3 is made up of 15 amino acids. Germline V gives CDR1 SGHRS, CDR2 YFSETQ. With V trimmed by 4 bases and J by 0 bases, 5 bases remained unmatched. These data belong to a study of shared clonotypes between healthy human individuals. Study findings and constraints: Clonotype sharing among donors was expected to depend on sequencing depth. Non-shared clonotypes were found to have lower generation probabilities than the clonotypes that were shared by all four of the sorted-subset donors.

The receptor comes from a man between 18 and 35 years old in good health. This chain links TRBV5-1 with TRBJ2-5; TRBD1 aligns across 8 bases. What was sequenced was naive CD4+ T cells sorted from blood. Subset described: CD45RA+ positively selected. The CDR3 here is CASSTGQGNQETQYF. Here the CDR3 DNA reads TGCGCCAGCAGCACCGGACAGGGCAACCAAGAGACCCAGTACTTC.